This TCR beta chain emerged from a study of blood T cell repertoires in COVID-19. This CDR3 contains 14 residues. Germline CDR1 SGHNT, CDR2 YYREEE (reference sequence). Trimming shortened V by 3 bases and J by 4 bases, and 11 bases separated the two germline ends. Libraries were prepared by immunoSEQ multiplex PCR; TCRdb keeps only in-frame clonotypes and omits some of them. Of some 68,000 clones listed, around 87% are singletons. The chain employs TRBV5-4 and TRBJ2-1, with D perhaps matching TRBD1 (5 bases). The TCR sequence derives from a man aged 45-65 years with acute or convalescent COVID-19. Sample: peripheral blood. The DNA of the CDR3 is TGTGCCAGCAGCTACCAGAAGGGGTACAATGAGCAGTTCTTC. It encodes CASSYQKGYNEQFF.